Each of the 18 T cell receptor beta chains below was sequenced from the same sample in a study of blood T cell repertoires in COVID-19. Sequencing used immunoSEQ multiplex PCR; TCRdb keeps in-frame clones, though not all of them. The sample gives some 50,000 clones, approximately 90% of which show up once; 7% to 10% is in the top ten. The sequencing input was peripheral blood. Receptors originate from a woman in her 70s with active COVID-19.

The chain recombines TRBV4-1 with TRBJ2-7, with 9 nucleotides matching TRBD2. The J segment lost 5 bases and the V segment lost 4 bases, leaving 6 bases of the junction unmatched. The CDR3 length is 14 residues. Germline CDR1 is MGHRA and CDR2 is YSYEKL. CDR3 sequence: CASSPTSGFDEQYF. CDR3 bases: TGCGCCAGCAGCCCTACTAGCGGGTTCGACGAGCAGTACTTC.

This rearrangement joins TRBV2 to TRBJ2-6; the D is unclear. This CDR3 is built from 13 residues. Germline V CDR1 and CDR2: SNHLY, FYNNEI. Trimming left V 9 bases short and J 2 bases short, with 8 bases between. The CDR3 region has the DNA TGTGCCAGGGCACCTGCTGGGGCCAACGTCCTGACTTTC. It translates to CARAPAGANVLTF.

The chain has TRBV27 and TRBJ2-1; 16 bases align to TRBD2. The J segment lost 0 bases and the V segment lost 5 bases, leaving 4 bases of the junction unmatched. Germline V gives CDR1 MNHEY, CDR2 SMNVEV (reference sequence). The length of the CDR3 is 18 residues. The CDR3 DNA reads TGTGCCAGCAGTCCGGGACTAGCGGGAGGGAGCTCCTACAATGAGCAGTTCTTC. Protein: CASSPGLAGGSSYNEQFF.

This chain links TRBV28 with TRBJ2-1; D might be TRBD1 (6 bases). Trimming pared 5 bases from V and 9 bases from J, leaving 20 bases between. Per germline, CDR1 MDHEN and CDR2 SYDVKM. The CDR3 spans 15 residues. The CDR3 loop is CASSPPGTIGSEQFF. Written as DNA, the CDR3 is TGTGCCAGCAGTCCCCCGGGGACAATTGGAAGTGAGCAGTTCTTC.

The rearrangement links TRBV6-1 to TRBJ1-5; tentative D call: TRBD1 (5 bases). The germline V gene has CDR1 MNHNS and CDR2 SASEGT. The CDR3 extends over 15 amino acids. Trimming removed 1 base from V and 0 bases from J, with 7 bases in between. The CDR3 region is CASSEGQYSNQPQHF. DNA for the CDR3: TGTGCCAGCAGTGAAGGACAGTATAGCAATCAGCCCCAGCATTTT.

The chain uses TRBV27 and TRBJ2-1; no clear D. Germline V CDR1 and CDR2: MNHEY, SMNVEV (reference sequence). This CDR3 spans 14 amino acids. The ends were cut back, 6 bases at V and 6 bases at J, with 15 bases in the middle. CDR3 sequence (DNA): TGTGCCAGCAGCCCAGCGAGCTACTCCAATGAGCAGTTCTTC. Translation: CASSPASYSNEQFF.

This chain's CDR3 is CASSHALRGGNYGYTF. The DNA of the CDR3 is TGTGCCAGCAGCCACGCCCTGCGGGGTGGAAACTATGGCTACACCTTC. The chain joins TRBV7-3 to TRBJ1-2; D gene ambiguous. The CDR3 runs to 16 residues. V was pared by 5 bases and J by 2 bases, with 18 bases between. CDR1 and CDR2 from the germline V gene are SGHTA and FQGTGA. The whole variable domain, filled in from reference TRBV7-3 and TRBJ1-2, reads GAGVSQTPSNKVTEKGKYVELRCDPISGHTALYWYRQSLGQGPEFLIYFQGTGAADDSGLPNDRFFAVRPEGSVSTLKIQRTERGDSAVYLCASSHALRGGNYGYTFGSGTRLTVV.

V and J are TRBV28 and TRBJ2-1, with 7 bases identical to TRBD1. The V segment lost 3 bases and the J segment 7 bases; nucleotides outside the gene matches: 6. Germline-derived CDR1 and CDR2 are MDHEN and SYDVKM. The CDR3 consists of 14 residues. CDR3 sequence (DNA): TGTGCCAGCAGTTTCTCCCTGGACAGGAATGAGCAGTTCTTC. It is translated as CASSFSLDRNEQFF.

The CDR3 loop is CASSIGGGGSYEQYF. Here the CDR3 DNA reads TGTGCCAGTAGTATAGGAGGGGGGGGGTCCTACGAGCAGTACTTC. This chain uses TRBV19 with TRBJ2-7, with D possibly being TRBD2 (7 bases). Germline loops: CDR1 LNHDA, CDR2 SQIVND (reference sequence). Trimming took off 1 base at V and 1 base at J, with 11 bases between the two ends. The CDR3 has 15 residues.

This chain's CDR3 is CASIWSGEGETQYF. The DNA for the CDR3 is TGTGCCAGCATTTGGTCAGGGGAGGGAGAGACCCAGTACTTC. The rearrangement links TRBV6-5 to TRBJ2-5; D might be TRBD2 (7 bases). The CDR3 consists of 14 residues. Germline loops: CDR1 MNHEY, CDR2 SVGAGI. Trimming pared 7 bases from V and 4 bases from J, leaving 16 bases between.

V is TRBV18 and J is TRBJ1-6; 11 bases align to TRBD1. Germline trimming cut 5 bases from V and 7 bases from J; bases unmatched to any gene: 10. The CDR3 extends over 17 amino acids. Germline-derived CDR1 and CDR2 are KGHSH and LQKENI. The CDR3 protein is CASSSSTGTGGNSPLHF. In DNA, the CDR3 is TGTGCCAGCTCATCGTCTACCGGGACAGGGGGAAATTCACCCCTCCACTTT.

DNA of the CDR3: TGTGCCAGCAGTGATGCTAGCGGGACTCACACCGGGGAGCTGTTTTTT. Translating it yields CASSDASGTHTGELFF. The chain employs TRBV2 and TRBJ2-2; 9 bases are a match to TRBD2. Germline V gene data show CDR1 as SNHLY and CDR2 as FYNNEI. This CDR3 is 16 amino acids long. With V trimmed by 3 bases and J by 3 bases, 5 bases remained unmatched.

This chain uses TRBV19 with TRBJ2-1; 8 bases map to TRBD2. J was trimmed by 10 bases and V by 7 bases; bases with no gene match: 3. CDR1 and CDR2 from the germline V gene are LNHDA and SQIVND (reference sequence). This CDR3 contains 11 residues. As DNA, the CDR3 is TGTGCCAGTAACATAGCGGGAGAGCAGTTCTTC. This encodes CASNIAGEQFF. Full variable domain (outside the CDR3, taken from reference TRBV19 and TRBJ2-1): DGGITQSPKYLFRKEGQNVTLSCEQNLNHDAMYWYRQDPGQGLRLIYYSQIVNDFQKGDIAEGYSVSREKKESFPLTVTSAQKNPTAFYLCASNIAGEQFFGPGTRLTVL.

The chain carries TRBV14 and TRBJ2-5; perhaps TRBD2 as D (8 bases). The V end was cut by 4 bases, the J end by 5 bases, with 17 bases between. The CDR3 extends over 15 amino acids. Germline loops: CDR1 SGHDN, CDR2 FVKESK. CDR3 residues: CASSPPGGGRETQYF. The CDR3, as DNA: TGTGCCAGCAGCCCTCCGGGAGGGGGCCGGGAGACCCAGTACTTC.

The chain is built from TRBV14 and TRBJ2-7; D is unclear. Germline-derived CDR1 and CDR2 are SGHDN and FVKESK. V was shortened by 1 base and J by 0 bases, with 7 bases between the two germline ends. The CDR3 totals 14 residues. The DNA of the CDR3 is TGTGCCAGCAGCCAAGTCAGTTCCTCCTACGAGCAGTACTTC. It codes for CASSQVSSSYEQYF.

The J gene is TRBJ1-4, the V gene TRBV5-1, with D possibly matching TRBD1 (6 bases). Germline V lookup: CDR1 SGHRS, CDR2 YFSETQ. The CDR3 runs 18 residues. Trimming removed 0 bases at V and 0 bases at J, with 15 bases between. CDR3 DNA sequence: TGCGCCAGCAGCTTGGGTACCAGGGGTTCGCCAACTAATGAAAAACTGTTTTTT. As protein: CASSLGTRGSPTNEKLFF.

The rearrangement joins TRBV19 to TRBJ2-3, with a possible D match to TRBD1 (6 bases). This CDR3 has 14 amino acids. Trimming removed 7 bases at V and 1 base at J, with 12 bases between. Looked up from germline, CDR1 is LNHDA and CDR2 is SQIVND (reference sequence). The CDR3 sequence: CASKRKGGTDTQYF. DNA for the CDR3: TGTGCCAGTAAACGGAAGGGGGGCACAGATACGCAGTATTTT.

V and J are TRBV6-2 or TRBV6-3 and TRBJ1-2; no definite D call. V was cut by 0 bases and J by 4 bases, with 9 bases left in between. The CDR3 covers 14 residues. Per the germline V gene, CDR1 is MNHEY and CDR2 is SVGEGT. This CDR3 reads CASSYSNSVYGYTF. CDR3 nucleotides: TGTGCCAGCAGTTACTCGAACAGTGTCTATGGCTACACCTTC.